Each of the 27 T cell receptor beta chains below was sequenced from the same sample in a study of T cell responses to AZD1222 COVID-19 vaccine. Profiling relied on immunoSEQ multiplex PCR, and the TCRdb table lists in-frame clones only, not all of them. In the table there are under 150,000 clones, more than 65% of which are singletons. Material: peripheral blood, obtained 28 days after the second AZD1222 dose. The receptors stem from an adult who received the AZD1222 COVID-19 vaccine.

The genes are TRBV6-1 and TRBJ1-3; weak D call: TRBD1 (5 bases). The V end was cut by 8 bases, the J end by 2 bases, with 13 bases between. Per germline, CDR1 MNHNS and CDR2 SASEGT. This CDR3 has 14 amino acids. The CDR3 protein is CASSPRGTGNTIYF. DNA of the CDR3: TGTGCCAGCTCCCCTAGGGGAACTGGAAACACCATATATTTT.

This sequence joins TRBV12-3 or TRBV12-4 and TRBJ1-1, with D hard to call. The CDR3 spans 11 residues. Trimming pared 5 bases from V and 4 bases from J, leaving 5 bases between. CDR3: CASSRGTEAFF. CDR3 coding DNA: TGTGCCAGCAGTCGGGGCACTGAAGCTTTCTTT.

The chain has TRBV12-3 or TRBV12-4 and TRBJ1-1; D not certain. This CDR3 spans 11 amino acids. Trimming cost V 5 bases and J 8 bases, with 9 bases left between them. CDR3 bases: TGTGCCAGCAGTCGGAGCCACGAAGCTTTCTTT. It is translated as CASSRSHEAFF.

CDR3 DNA sequence: TGTGCCAGCAGGGTACTAGCGGGGAGCTCCTACAATGAGCAGTTCTTC. Protein: CASRVLAGSSYNEQFF. The chain employs TRBV2 and TRBJ2-1; 10 nucleotides match TRBD2. CDR3 length: 16 amino acids. With 6 bases clipped from V and 0 bases from J, the junction kept 5 bases outside the gene matches. Germline CDR1 and CDR2: SNHLY and FYNNEI.

The chain links TRBV12-3 or TRBV12-4 to TRBJ1-5; D is unresolved. The CDR3 contains 13 residues. Deletions cut 0 bases from V and 4 bases from J, with 4 bases between. The CDR3 loop is CASSLAGNQPQHF. CDR3 nucleotides: TGTGCCAGCAGTTTAGCGGGGAATCAGCCCCAGCATTTT.

This clone appeared once. The V and J genes are TRBV4-1 and TRBJ2-7; D is ambiguous. Germline CDR1 reads MGHRA; CDR2 reads YSYEKL. The CDR3 totals 12 residues. Deletions cut 4 bases from V and 1 base from J, with 5 bases between. Written as DNA, the CDR3 is TGCGCCAGCAGCCCCCCGTCCTACGAGCAGTACTTC. Translation: CASSPPSYEQYF.

This sequence joins TRBV5-1 and TRBJ1-2; 9 positions match TRBD1. The germline V gene encodes CDR1 SGHRS and CDR2 YFSETQ. V shed 4 bases and J 7 bases; nucleotides not matched to a gene: 8. This CDR3 contains 14 residues. CDR3 in amino acids: CASSPDRGLFGYTF. DNA for the CDR3: TGCGCCAGCAGCCCGGACAGGGGATTGTTTGGCTACACCTTC.

V and J are TRBV6-4 and TRBJ1-2, with D possibly matching TRBD1 (5 bases). The CDR3 has 13 residues. V was shortened by 6 bases and J by 7 bases, with 15 bases between the two germline ends. The germline CDR1 and CDR2 sequences are MRHNA and SNTAGT. CDR3 sequence (DNA): TGTGCCAGCAGGGGGGACGGTCCCTCTGGCTACACCTTC. Its protein is CASRGDGPSGYTF.

The chain joins TRBV7-8 to TRBJ1-1; unclear D gene. The CDR3 is 14 residues long. Germline assignment: CDR1 SGHVS and CDR2 FQNEAQ. V was pared by 1 base and J by 4 bases, with 10 bases between. CDR3 DNA: TGTGCCAGCAGCTTAGTCGGGGTCTCCACTGAAGCTTTCTTT. Encoded protein: CASSLVGVSTEAFF.

The chain joins TRBV28 to TRBJ1-1, with D unresolved. The V and J ends lost 5 bases and 0 bases respectively, with 13 bases between them. From germline, CDR1 is MDHEN and CDR2 SYDVKM. This CDR3 comprises 15 residues. The CDR3 nucleotides read TGTGCCAGCAGTCCAGACCGGACGGTGAACACTGAAGCTTTCTTT. Translation: CASSPDRTVNTEAFF.

The CDR3 region is CASSPPPGELFF. As DNA, the CDR3 is TGTGCCAGCAGCCCGCCGCCCGGGGAGCTGTTTTTT. The chain links TRBV11-2 to TRBJ2-2; D remains ambiguous. Germline CDR1 SGHAT, CDR2 FQNNGV. V gave up 5 bases and J gave up 6 bases, with 7 bases separating them. This CDR3 spans 12 amino acids.

The chain links TRBV6-1 to TRBJ1-2; D gene unclear. The CDR3 loop spans 13 amino acids. The V gene's germline CDR1 is MNHNS and CDR2 SASEGT. V dropped 0 bases and J dropped 5 bases, with 7 bases sitting between them. In DNA form, the CDR3 reads TGTGCCAGCAGTGAAGCGGCGGATTATGGCTACACCTTC. Residues: CASSEAADYGYTF.

This clone was counted a single time. The chain has TRBV20-1 and TRBJ2-5; 7 bases are a match to TRBD1. This CDR3 region has 11 residues. With 5 bases clipped from V and 4 bases from J, the junction kept 1 base outside the gene matches. Germline CDR1 is DFQATT and CDR2 is SNEGSKA (reference sequence). The chain's CDR3 is CSAYRGETQYF. The CDR3 nucleotides read TGCAGTGCTTACAGGGGAGAGACCCAGTACTTC.

This clone appeared once. The chain couples TRBV18 to TRBJ2-1, with D possibly being TRBD2 (6 bases). Germline CDR1 KGHSH, CDR2 LQKENI. V dropped 4 bases and J dropped 8 bases, with 9 bases sitting between them. The CDR3 is 12 residues long. The CDR3 reads CASSLGGDEQFF. DNA for the CDR3: TGTGCCAGCTCACTCGGCGGGGATGAGCAGTTCTTC.

The chain recombines TRBV4-3 with TRBJ2-7, with 9 positions matching TRBD2. The CDR3 loop spans 16 amino acids. CDR1 and CDR2 from the germline V gene are LGHNA and YSLEER. V lost 3 bases and J lost 3; bases outside the gene matches: 9. The CDR3 region is CASSQGLAGANYEQYF. Here the CDR3 DNA reads TGCGCCAGCAGCCAGGGCTTAGCGGGGGCGAACTACGAGCAGTACTTC.

The J gene is TRBJ1-6, the V gene TRBV2; TRBD1 agrees at 9 bases. CDR3 length: 15 amino acids. Per the germline V gene, CDR1 is SNHLY and CDR2 is FYNNEI. The ends lost 6 bases at V and 4 bases at J; junction bases unmatched: 4. In nucleotides, the CDR3 is TGTGCCAGCAGCCCGGGACAGGGATATAATTCACCCCTCCACTTT. Protein product: CASSPGQGYNSPLHF.

In its sample, this clone was seen once. The CDR3 loop reads CASTQGGAISPLHF. CDR3 DNA: TGTGCCAGCACCCAGGGCGGGGCAATTTCACCCCTCCACTTT. This chain joins TRBV6-5 and TRBJ1-6, with a tentative D call TRBD1 (5 bases). The CDR3 contains 14 residues. V was shortened by 7 bases and J by 9 bases, with 16 bases between the two germline ends. CDR1 is MNHEY and CDR2 is SVGAGI in the germline V gene.

V gene TRBV28 combines with J gene TRBJ1-5; TRBD1 is a possible D gene (6 bases). CDR1 is MDHEN and CDR2 is SYDVKM in the germline V gene. CDR3 length: 17 residues. Trimming took 2 bases from V and 0 from J, leaving 14 bases between them. Written as DNA, the CDR3 is TGTGCCAGCAGTTTAATCAGGGGAACAGTTAGCAATCAGCCCCAGCATTTT. Translated, it gives CASSLIRGTVSNQPQHF.

This chain joins TRBV7-2 and TRBJ1-3; possibly TRBD1 for D (5 bases). CDR3 length: 14 residues. V lost 3 bases and J 4 bases, leaving 10 bases between the germline ends. Germline CDR1 and CDR2: SGHTA and FQGNSA. DNA of the CDR3: TGTGCCAGCAGCTTGTTAGGGGACGGAAACACCATATATTTT. It is translated as CASSLLGDGNTIYF.

The genes are TRBV4-1 and TRBJ2-5, with D maybe TRBD2 (5 bases). There are 15 residues in the CDR3. Trimming shortened V by 6 bases and J by 5 bases, and 19 bases separated the two germline ends. The V gene's germline CDR1 is MGHRA and CDR2 YSYEKL. The DNA of the CDR3 is TGCGCCAGCAGTCTTGACGAGGGTCGGACGGAGACCCAGTACTTC. Residues: CASSLDEGRTETQYF.

The chain recombines TRBV15 with TRBJ1-2; TRBD1 aligns across 9 bases. In germline, CDR1 is LNHNV, CDR2 YYDKDF (reference sequence). The length of the CDR3 is 14 residues. The ends lost 8 bases at V and 3 bases at J; junction bases unmatched: 7. The CDR3 reads CATGRDREDYGYTF. The CDR3 bases are TGTGCCACCGGAAGGGACAGGGAGGACTATGGCTACACCTTC.

With respect to this clone: Additional DNA sequences in this sample encode the identical CDR3. The rearrangement links TRBV27 to TRBJ2-5; D unresolved. Germline-derived CDR1 and CDR2 are MNHEY and SMNVEV (reference sequence). V lost 4 bases and J 4 bases, leaving 10 bases between the germline ends. The CDR3 consists of 13 residues. CDR3 in amino acids: CASSSNPRETQYF. As DNA, the CDR3 is TGTGCCAGCAGTTCCAACCCGCGAGAGACCCAGTACTTC.

The sample holds one count of this clone. The CDR3 coding sequence is TGTGCCAGCAGCCGGACGGATACGGGACAGGAAAAGCAGTACTTC. This translates into CASSRTDTGQEKQYF. This chain connects TRBV7-9 to TRBJ2-7; 8 nucleotides match TRBD1. J was trimmed by 8 bases and V by 5 bases; bases with no gene match: 14. This CDR3 is built from 15 residues. CDR1 is SEHNR, CDR2 FQNEAQ, per germline (reference sequence).

This clone came up a few times. The chain has TRBV20-1 and TRBJ2-2, with 8 bases identical to TRBD2. This CDR3 has 15 amino acids. V lost 6 bases, J lost 8 bases, and 14 bases stayed unmatched. The germline CDR1 and CDR2 sequences are DFQATT and SNEGSKA (reference sequence). CDR3: CSASPAGTSRGELFF. The CDR3 region has the DNA TGCAGTGCGAGTCCGGCCGGGACTAGTAGAGGGGAGCTGTTTTTT.

The V and J genes are TRBV18 and TRBJ1-3; D not resolved. The V and J ends lost 2 bases and 7 bases respectively, with 12 bases between them. This CDR3 region has 14 residues. Germline V gene sequence: CDR1 KGHSH, CDR2 LQKENI. The CDR3 nucleotides read TGTGCCAGCTCACCAGATCCGGGAGGGAACACCATATATTTT. Translating it yields CASSPDPGGNTIYF.

This chain connects TRBV7-3 to TRBJ2-2; D ambiguous. This CDR3 contains 16 residues. Deletions cut 5 bases from V and 2 bases from J, with 15 bases between. Germline V gene lookup returns CDR1 SGHTA and CDR2 FQGTGA. The CDR3 DNA reads TGTGCCAGCAGCCCGTTAATCGCACAAAACACCGGGGAGCTGTTTTTT. Translation: CASSPLIAQNTGELFF.

V and J are TRBV5-4 and TRBJ2-5; TRBD2 agrees at 12 bases. Germline V CDR1 and CDR2: SGHNT, YYREEE (reference sequence). The CDR3 has 14 amino acids. The junction had 2 bases not matched to a gene; V was cut back by 7 bases and J by 1 base. The CDR3 sequence: CASGLAGIQETQYF. The CDR3 DNA reads as TGTGCCAGCGGACTAGCGGGGATCCAAGAGACCCAGTACTTC. Supplemented by reference TRBV5-4 and TRBJ2-5, the full variable domain reads ETGVTQSPTHLIKTRGQQVTLRCSSQSGHNTVSWYQQALGQGPQFIFQYYREEENGRGNFPPRFSGLQFPNYSSELNVNALELDDSALYLCASGLAGIQETQYFGPGTRLLVL.